This record looks at one T cell receptor (beta chain) sequence and its context. V dropped 6 bases and J dropped 4 bases, with 16 bases sitting between them. Per the germline V gene, CDR1 is SQVTM and CDR2 is ANQGSEA. The length of the CDR3 is 13 residues. Some clones are missing from TCRdb's copy, which holds only in-frame ones; the method was immunoSEQ multiplex PCR. This table has about 400,000 clones, under 90% appearing once. The sample is drawn from a study of blood T cell repertoires in COVID-19. Grouping used clinical history reported by participants in a survey and questionnaire. Recovered Cohort 3 donors showed two negative PCRs, clearance, or symptom resolution.

The sample consisted of PBMCs or T cells enriched from blood (not recorded which). The chain carries TRBV29-1 and TRBJ2-7, with a tentative D call TRBD2 (6 bases). This TCR was sampled from a woman in her twenties or thirties who had recovered from COVID-19. For the CDR3, the DNA is TGCAGCGTAGACGGGGAGGCGGAGTACGAGCAGTACTTC. Translating gives CSVDGEAEYEQYF.